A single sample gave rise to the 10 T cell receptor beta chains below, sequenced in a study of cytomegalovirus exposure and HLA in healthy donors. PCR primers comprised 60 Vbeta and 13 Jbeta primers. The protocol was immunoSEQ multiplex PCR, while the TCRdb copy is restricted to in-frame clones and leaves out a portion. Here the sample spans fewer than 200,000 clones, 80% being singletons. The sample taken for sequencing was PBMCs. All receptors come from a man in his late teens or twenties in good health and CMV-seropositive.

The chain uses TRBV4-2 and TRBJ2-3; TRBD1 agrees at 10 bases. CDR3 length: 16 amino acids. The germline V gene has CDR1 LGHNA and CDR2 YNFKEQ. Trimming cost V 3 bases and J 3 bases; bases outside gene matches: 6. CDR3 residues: CASSQTPGQGTDTQYF. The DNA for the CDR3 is TGTGCCAGCAGCCAGACCCCGGGACAGGGGACAGATACGCAGTATTTT.

CDR3 protein: CASRTGAYEQYF. CDR3 in DNA: TGTGCCAGCAGGACAGGGGCCTACGAGCAGTACTTC. The V gene is TRBV6-6, the J gene TRBJ2-7, with 8 bases fitting TRBD1. Germline CDR1 reads MNHNY; CDR2 reads SVGAGI (reference sequence). The CDR3 runs to 12 residues. J lost 2 bases, V lost 6 bases, and 0 bases had no gene match.

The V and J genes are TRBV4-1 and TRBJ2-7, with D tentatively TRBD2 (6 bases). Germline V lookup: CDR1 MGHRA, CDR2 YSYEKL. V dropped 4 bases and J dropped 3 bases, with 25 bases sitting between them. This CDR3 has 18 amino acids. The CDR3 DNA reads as TGCGCCAGCAGCCCAACGATCCCCGGGACTGTCATCGTCTACGAGCAGTACTTC. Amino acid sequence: CASSPTIPGTVIVYEQYF.

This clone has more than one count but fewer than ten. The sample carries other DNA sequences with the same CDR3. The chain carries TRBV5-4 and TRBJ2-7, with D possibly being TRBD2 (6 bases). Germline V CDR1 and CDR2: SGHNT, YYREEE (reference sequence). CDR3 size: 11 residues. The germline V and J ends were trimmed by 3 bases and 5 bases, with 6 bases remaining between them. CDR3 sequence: CASSWGDEQYF. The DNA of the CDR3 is TGTGCCAGCAGCTGGGGGGACGAGCAGTACTTC.

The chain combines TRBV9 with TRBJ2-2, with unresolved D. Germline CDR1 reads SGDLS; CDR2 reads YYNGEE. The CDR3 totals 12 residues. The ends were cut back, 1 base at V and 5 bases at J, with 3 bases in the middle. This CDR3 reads CASSVTTGELFF. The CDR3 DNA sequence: TGTGCCAGCAGCGTAACTACCGGGGAGCTGTTTTTT.

CDR3 DNA: TGTGCCAGCAGTGGGCAGGCGGAGACCCAGTACTTC. Its translation: CASSGQAETQYF. The V gene is TRBV2, the J gene TRBJ2-5; D ambiguous. The germline V gene has CDR1 SNHLY and CDR2 FYNNEI. The CDR3 consists of 12 residues. Between the trimmed V and J ends, which lost 4 bases and 5 bases, there was a span of 8 bases.

The CDR3 DNA sequence: TGTGCCTGGAGTGTCTTCGGACAGGGGACTGAGCAGTACTTC. Encoded protein: CAWSVFGQGTEQYF. The chain carries TRBV30 and TRBJ2-7, with 9 bases that match TRBD1. V dropped 0 bases and J dropped 7; count of bases not matched to a gene: 7. The CDR3 sequence is 14 residues long. Germline lookup yields CDR1 GTSNPN and CDR2 SVGIG (reference sequence).

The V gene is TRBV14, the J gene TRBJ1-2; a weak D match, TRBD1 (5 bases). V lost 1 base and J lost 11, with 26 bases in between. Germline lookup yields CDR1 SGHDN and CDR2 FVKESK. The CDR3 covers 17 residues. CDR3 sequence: CASSQATGPPMEDGYTF. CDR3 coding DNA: TGTGCCAGCAGCCAAGCAACAGGACCTCCTATGGAAGACGGGTACACCTTC.

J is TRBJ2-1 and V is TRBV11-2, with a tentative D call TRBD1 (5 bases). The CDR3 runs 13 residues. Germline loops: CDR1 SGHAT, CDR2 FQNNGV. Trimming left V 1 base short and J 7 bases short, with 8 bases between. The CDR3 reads CASSLATENEQFF. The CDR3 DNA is TGTGCCAGCAGCTTAGCGACAGAGAATGAGCAGTTCTTC.

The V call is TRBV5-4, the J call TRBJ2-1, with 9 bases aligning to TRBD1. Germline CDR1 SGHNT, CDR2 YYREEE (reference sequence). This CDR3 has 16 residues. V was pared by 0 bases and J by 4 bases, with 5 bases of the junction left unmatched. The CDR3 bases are TGTGCCAGCAGCTTGGCCGTGGGACAGGGATACAATGAGCAGTTCTTC. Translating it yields CASSLAVGQGYNEQFF.